Only a few counts were recorded for the clone carrying this TCR beta chain. This record comes from a study of T cells in Graves' hyperthyroidism and ophthalmopathy. In the study overall: Before any treatment, at initial diagnosis, peripheral blood was collected.

The study enrolled patients aged 18 to 65 with newly diagnosed hyperthyroidism of under 2 months' duration. A patient was excluded if there was uncontrolled infection, other autoimmune disease, pregnancy or lactation. The diagnoses drew upon clinical symptoms, serum thyroxine and TRAb, thyroid ultrasound and orbital computed tomography. TCR beta CDR3 regions were amplified from RNA. TCR CDR3 regions were first amplified by RT-PCR with HTBI primers. TCRdb called the multiplex PCR reads again in MiXCR, with one record for every CDR3 protein. The sample lists about 550,000 distinct CDR3 sequences, less than 25% occurring once. The receptor comes from a man between 18 and 35 years old with Graves' hyperthyroidism. The specimen was blood.

Written as DNA, the CDR3 is TGTGCCAGCGCAGGGACAGGGGGCGAAACTGAAGCTTTCTTT. Its protein product is CASAGTGGETEAFF. The gene calls are TRBV6-1 and TRBJ1-1, with 12 bases aligning to TRBD1. Germline V lookup: CDR1 MNHNS, CDR2 SASEGT. The CDR3 sequence is 14 residues long. Trimming at V came to 8 bases and at J to 5 bases, leaving 6 bases not matched to a gene.